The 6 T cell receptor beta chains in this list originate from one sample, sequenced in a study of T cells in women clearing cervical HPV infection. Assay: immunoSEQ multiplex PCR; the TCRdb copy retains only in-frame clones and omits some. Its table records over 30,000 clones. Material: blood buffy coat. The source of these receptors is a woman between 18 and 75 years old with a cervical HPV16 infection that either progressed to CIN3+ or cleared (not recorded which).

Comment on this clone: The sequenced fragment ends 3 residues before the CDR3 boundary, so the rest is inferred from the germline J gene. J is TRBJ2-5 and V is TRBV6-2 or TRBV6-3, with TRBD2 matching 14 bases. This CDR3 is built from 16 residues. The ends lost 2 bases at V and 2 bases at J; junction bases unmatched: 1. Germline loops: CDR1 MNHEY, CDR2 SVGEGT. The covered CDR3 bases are TGTGCCAGCAGTTACCGACTAGCGGGGGGGCAAGAGACC. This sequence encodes CASSYRLAGGQET. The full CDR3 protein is CASSYRLAGGQETQYF.

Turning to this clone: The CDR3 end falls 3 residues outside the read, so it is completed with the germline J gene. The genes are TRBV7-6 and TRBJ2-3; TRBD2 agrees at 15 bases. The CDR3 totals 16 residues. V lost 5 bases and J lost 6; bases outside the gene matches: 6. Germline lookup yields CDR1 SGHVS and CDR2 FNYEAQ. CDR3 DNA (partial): TGTGCCAGCAGCCCGGGACTAGCGGGAGGAGGGGATACG. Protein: CASSPGLAGGGDT. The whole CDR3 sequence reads CASSPGLAGGGDTQYF.

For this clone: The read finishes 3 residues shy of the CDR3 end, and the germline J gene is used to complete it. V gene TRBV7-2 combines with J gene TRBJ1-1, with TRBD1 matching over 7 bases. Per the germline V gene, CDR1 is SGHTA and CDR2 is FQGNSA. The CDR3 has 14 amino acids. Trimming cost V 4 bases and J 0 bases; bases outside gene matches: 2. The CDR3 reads CASSSQGMNTEAFF. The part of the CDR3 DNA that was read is TGTGCCAGCAGCTCACAGGGGATGAACACTGAA.

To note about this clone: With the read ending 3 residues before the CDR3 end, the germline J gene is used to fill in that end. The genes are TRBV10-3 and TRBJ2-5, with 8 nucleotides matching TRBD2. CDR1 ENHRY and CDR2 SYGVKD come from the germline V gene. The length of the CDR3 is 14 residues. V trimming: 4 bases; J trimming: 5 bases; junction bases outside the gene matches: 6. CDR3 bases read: TGTGCCATCAGTGGGGGAGCGGGAGCGGAGACC. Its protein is CAISGGAGAET. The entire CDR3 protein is CAISGGAGAETQYF.

The sequenced part of the CDR3 DNA is TGTGCCAGCAGCTTAACAAGCGGGAGTAACACCGGGGAG. This encodes CASSLTSGSNTGE. The whole CDR3 sequence is CASSLTSGSNTGELFF. This chain links TRBV7-3 with TRBJ2-2; the match to TRBD2 covers 8 bases. The read gets to within 3 residues of the CDR3 end, and the germline J gene fills in the rest. V dropped 0 bases and J dropped 2; count of bases not matched to a gene: 2. This CDR3 spans 16 amino acids. Germline CDR1 and CDR2: SGHTA and FQGTGA.

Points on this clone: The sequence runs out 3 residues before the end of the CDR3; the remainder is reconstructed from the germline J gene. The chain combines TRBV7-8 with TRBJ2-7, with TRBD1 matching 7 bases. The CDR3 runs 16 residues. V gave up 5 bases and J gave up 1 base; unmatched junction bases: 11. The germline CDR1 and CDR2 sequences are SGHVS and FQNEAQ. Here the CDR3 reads CASSPHTGTASYEQYF. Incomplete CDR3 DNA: TGTGCCAGCAGCCCCCATACCGGGACAGCATCCTACGAG.